This record looks at one T cell receptor (beta chain) sequence and its context. What it recognizes is unknown. Here immunoSEQ multiplex PCR was the method, and the copy in TCRdb shows in-frame clones only, minus some. The sample contains 99,000 or so clones, about 96% of which appear only once. The data are from a study of OX40 agonist ivuxolimab in advanced cancers. Findings and caveats of the study: Some of the lowest clonal expansion was seen in partial responders at 0.1-3.0 mg/kg. Researchers did not determine the expanded peripheral T cells' antigen specificity. Dosing at 0.1 to 3.0 mg/kg was accompanied by clonal expansion of CD4+ and CD8+ blood T cells by week 6.

Blood sampling was done at baseline, cycle 4 day 1, and cycle 7 day 1. The CDR3 totals 14 residues. From germline, CDR1 is MNHEY and CDR2 SVGAGI. J gave up 6 bases and V 5 bases, and 9 bases lay outside the gene matches. The receptor's source is an adult with an advanced solid tumor such as melanoma, head and neck, liver or kidney cancer. Sample: CD4+ or CD8+ T cells sorted from blood, taken in a trial of the OX40 agonist ivuxolimab. This rearrangement joins TRBV6-5 to TRBJ1-2, with TRBD1 matching 7 bases. Here the CDR3 reads CASSKPRGRDGYTF. The CDR3 DNA sequence: TGTGCCAGCAGTAAACCGAGGGGGCGGGATGGCTACACCTTC.